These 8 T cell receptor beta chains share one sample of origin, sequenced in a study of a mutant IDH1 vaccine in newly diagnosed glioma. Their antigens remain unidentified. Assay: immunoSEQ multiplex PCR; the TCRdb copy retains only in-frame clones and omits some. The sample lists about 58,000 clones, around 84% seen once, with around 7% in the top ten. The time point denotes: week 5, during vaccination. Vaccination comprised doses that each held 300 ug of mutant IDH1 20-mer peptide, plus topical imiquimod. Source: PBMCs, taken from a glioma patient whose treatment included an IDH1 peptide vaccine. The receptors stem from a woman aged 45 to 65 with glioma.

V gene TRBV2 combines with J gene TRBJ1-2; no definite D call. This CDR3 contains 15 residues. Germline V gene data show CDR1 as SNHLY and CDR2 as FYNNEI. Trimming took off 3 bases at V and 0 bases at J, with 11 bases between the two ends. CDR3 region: CASSDSARANYGYTF. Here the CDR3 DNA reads TGTGCCAGCAGTGATTCAGCAAGAGCTAACTATGGCTACACCTTC.

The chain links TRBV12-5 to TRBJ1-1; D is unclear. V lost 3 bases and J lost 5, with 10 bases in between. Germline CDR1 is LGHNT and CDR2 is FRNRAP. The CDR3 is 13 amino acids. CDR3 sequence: CASGFDLVTEAFF. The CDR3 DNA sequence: TGTGCTAGTGGTTTTGACCTAGTGACTGAAGCTTTCTTT. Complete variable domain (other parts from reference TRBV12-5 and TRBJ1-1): DARVTQTPRHKVTEMGQEVTMRCQPILGHNTVFWYRQTMMQGLELLAYFRNRAPLDDSGMPKDRFSAEMPDATLATLKIQPSEPRDSAVYFCASGFDLVTEAFFGQGTRLTVV.

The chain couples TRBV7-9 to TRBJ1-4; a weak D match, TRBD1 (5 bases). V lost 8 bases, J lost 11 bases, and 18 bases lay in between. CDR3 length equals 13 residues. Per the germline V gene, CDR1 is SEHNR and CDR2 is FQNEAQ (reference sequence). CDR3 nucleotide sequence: TGTGCCAGCTCCGATGGGACCGTAGGGAAACTGTTTTTT. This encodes CASSDGTVGKLFF.

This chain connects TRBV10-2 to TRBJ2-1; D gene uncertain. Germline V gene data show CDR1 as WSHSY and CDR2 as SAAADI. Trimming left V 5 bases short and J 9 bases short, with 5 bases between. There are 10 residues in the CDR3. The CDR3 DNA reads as TGCGCCAGCAGTTGGCCTGAGCAGTTCTTC. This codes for CASSWPEQFF.

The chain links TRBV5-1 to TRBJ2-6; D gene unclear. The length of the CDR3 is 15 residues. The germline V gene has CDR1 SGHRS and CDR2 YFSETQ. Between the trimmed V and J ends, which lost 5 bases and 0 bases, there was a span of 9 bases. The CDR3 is CASRKAYSGANVLTF. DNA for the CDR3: TGCGCCAGCAGAAAAGCGTACTCTGGGGCCAACGTCCTGACTTTC.

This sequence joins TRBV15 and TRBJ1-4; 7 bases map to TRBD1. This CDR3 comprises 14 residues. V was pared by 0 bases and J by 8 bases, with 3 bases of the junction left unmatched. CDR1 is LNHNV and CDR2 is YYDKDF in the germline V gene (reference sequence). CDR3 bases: TGTGCCACCAGCAGAGAACCCAGGGGGGAAAAACTGTTTTTT. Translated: CATSREPRGEKLFF.

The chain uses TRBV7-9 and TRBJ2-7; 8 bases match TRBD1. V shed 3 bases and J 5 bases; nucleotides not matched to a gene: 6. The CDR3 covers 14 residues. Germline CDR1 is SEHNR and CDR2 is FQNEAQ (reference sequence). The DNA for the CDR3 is TGTGCCAGCAGCTTGAGCCAGGGGGCAAACGAGCAGTACTTC. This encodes CASSLSQGANEQYF.

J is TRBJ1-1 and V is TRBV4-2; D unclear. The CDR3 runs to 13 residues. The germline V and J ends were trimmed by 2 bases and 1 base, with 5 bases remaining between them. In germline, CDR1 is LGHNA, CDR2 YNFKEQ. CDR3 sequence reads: CASSQYWNTEAFF. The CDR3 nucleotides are TGTGCCAGCAGCCAATACTGGAACACTGAAGCTTTCTTT.